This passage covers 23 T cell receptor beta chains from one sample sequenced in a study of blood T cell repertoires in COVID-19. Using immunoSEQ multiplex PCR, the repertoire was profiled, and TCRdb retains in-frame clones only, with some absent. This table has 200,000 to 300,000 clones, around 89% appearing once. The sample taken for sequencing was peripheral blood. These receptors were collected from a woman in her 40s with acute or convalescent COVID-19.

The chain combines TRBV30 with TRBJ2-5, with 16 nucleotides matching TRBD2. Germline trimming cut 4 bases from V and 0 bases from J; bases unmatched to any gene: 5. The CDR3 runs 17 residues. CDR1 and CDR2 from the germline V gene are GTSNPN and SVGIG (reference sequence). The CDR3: CAWKGLAGGQYQETQYF. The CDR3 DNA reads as TGTGCCTGGAAGGGACTAGCGGGGGGGCAGTACCAAGAGACCCAGTACTTC.

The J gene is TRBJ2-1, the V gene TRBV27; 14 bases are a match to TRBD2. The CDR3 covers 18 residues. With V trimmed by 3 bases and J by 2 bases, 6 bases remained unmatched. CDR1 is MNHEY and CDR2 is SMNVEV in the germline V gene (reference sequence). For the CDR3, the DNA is TGTGCCAGCAGTTTTGGACTAGCGGGGGGTCCGACCTACAATGAGCAGTTCTTC. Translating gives CASSFGLAGGPTYNEQFF.

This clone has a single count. The CDR3 region is CASSLVVSGSPLHF. The CDR3 DNA reads TGCGCCAGCAGCTTGGTCGTCTCAGGATCACCCCTCCACTTT. The chain carries TRBV5-1 and TRBJ1-6; D call uncertain. Germline V lookup: CDR1 SGHRS, CDR2 YFSETQ. Trimming stripped 0 bases from V and 10 bases from J, with 11 bases between. The CDR3 runs 14 residues.

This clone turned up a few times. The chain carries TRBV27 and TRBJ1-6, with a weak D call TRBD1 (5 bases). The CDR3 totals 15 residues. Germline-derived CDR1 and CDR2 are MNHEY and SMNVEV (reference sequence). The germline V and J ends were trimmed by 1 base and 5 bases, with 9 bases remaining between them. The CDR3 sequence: CASSLLQVDNSPLHF. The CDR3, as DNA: TGTGCCAGCAGTTTATTACAGGTTGATAATTCACCCCTCCACTTT.

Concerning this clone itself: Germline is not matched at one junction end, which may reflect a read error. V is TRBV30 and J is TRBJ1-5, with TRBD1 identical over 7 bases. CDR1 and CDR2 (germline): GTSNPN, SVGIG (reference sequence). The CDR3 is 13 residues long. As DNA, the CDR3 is TGTGCCTGGGGCCGGGACAGCAAGCAGCCCCAGCATTTT. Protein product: CAWGRDSKQPQHF.

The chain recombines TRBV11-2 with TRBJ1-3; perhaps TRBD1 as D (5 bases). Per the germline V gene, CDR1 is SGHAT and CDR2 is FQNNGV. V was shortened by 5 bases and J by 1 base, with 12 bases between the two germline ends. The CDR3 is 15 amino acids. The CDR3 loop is CASSPNRGSGNTIYF. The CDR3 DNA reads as TGTGCCAGCAGCCCCAATCGGGGGTCTGGAAACACCATATATTTT.

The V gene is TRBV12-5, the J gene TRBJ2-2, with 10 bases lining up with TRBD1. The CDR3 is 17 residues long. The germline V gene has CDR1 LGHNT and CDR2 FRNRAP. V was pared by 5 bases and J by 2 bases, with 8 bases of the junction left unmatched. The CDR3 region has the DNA TGTGCTAGTGGTCGACCGGGACAGGGGATTAACACCGGGGAGCTGTTTTTT. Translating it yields CASGRPGQGINTGELFF.

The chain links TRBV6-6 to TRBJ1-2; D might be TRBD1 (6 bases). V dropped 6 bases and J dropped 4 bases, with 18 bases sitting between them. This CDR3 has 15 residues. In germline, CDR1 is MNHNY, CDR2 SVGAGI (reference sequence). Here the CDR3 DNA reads TGTGCCAGCAGGACCCCCTCAGGACAGTCCTATGGCTACACCTTC. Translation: CASRTPSGQSYGYTF.

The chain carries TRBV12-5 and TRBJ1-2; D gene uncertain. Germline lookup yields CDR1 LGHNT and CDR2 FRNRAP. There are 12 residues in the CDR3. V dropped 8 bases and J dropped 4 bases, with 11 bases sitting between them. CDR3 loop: CASTGNLYGYTF. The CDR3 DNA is TGTGCTAGTACCGGGAATCTCTATGGCTACACCTTC.

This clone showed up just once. CDR3 DNA: TGTGCCAGCAGTGGGGACAGGGTGAGGGGTCAGCCCCAGCATTTT. Translating gives CASSGDRVRGQPQHF. V gene TRBV27 combines with J gene TRBJ1-5; TRBD1 aligns across 9 bases. This CDR3 is 15 amino acids long. CDR1 MNHEY and CDR2 SMNVEV come from the germline V gene (reference sequence). Germline trimming cut 5 bases from V and 6 bases from J; bases unmatched to any gene: 8.

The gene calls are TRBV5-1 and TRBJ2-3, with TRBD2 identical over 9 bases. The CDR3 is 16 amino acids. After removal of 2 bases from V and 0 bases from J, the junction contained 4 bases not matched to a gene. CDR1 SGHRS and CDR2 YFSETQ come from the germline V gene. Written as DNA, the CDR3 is TGCGCCAGCAGCTTTAGCGGGGGCTCCAGCACAGATACGCAGTATTTT. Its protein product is CASSFSGGSSTDTQYF. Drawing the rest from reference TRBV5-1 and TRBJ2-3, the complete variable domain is KAGVTQTPRYLIKTRGQQVTLSCSPISGHRSVSWYQQTPGQGLQFLFEYFSETQRNKGNFPGRFSGRQFSNSRSEMNVSTLELGDSALYLCASSFSGGSSTDTQYFGPGTRLTVL.

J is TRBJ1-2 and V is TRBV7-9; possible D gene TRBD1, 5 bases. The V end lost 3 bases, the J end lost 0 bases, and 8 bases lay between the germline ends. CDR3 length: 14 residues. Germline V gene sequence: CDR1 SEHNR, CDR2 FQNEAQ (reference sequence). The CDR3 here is CASSFKGPNYGYTF. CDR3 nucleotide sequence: TGTGCCAGCAGCTTTAAGGGGCCTAACTATGGCTACACCTTC.

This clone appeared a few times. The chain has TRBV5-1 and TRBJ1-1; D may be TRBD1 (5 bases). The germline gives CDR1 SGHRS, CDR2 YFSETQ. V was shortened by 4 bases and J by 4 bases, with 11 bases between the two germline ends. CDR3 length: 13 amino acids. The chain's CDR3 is CASSQRGGTEAFF. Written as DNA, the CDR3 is TGCGCCAGCAGCCAGAGGGGAGGCACTGAAGCTTTCTTT. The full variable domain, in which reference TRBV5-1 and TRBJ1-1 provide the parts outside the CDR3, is KAGVTQTPRYLIKTRGQQVTLSCSPISGHRSVSWYQQTPGQGLQFLFEYFSETQRNKGNFPGRFSGRQFSNSRSEMNVSTLELGDSALYLCASSQRGGTEAFFGQGTRLTVV.

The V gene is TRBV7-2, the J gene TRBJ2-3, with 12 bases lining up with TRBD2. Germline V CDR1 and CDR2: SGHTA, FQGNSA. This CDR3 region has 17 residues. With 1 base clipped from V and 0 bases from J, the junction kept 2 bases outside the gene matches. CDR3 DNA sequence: TGTGCCAGCAGCTTAGGACTAGCGGGGGCAAGCACAGATACGCAGTATTTT. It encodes CASSLGLAGASTDTQYF. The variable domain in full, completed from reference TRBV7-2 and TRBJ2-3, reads GAGVSQSPSNKVTEKGKDVELRCDPISGHTALYWYRQSLGQGLEFLIYFQGNSAPDKSGLPSDRFSAERTGGSVSTLTIQRTQQEDSAVYLCASSLGLAGASTDTQYFGPGTRLTVL.

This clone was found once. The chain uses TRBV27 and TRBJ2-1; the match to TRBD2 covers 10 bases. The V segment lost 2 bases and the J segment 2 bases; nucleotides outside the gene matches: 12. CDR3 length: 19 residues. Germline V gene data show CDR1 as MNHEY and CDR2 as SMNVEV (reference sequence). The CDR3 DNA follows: TGTGCCAGCAGTTTAAGAGGGCTAGCGGGGGTCAAAACCTACAATGAGCAGTTCTTC. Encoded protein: CASSLRGLAGVKTYNEQFF.

The CDR3: CASSVGGRGRFSGNTIYF. In DNA form, the CDR3 reads TGTGCCAGCAGTGTTGGGGGCAGGGGTAGATTCTCTGGAAACACCATATATTTT. This chain connects TRBV2 to TRBJ1-3, with D maybe TRBD1 (6 bases). In germline, CDR1 is SNHLY, CDR2 FYNNEI. This CDR3 comprises 18 residues. The V gene lost 4 bases and the J gene lost 0 bases, with 19 bases spanning the gap.

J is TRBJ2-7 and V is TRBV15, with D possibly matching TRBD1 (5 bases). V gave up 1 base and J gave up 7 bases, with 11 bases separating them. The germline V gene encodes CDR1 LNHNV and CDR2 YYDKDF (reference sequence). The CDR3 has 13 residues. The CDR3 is CATSRVGAGEQYV. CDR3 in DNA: TGTGCCACCAGCAGAGTAGGGGCCGGGGAGCAGTACGTC.

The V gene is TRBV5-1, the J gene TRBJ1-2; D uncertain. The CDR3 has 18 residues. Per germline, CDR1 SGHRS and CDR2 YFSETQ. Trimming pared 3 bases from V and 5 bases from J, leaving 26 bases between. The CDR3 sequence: CASSSTSPLHPGHYGYTF. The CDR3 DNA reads TGCGCCAGCAGCTCTACGAGCCCACTCCACCCGGGTCATTATGGCTACACCTTC.

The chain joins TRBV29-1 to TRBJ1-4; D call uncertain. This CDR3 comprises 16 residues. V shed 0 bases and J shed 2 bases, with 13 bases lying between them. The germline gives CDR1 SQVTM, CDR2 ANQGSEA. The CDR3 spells CSVEDPTRVTNEKLFF. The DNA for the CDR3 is TGCAGCGTTGAAGATCCGACGAGGGTCACTAATGAAAAACTGTTTTTT.

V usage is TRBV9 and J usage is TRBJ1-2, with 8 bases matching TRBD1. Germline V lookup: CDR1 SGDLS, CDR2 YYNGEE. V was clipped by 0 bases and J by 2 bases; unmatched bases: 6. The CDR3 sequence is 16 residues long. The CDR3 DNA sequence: TGTGCCAGCAGCGTAGTCCCGACAGGGGCAAACTATGGCTACACCTTC. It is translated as CASSVVPTGANYGYTF.

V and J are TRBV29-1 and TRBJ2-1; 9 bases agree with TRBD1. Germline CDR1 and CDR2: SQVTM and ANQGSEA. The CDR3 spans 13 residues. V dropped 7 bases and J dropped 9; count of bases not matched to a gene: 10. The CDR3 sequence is CSASGQGYGEQFF. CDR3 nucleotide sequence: TGCAGCGCTTCGGGACAGGGCTACGGTGAGCAGTTCTTC.

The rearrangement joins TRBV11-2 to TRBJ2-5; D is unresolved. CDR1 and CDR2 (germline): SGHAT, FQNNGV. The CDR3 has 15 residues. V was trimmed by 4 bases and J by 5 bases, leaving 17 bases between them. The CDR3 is CASSSPRGRSETQYF. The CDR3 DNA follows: TGTGCCAGCAGCTCCCCCCGCGGTAGGAGTGAGACCCAGTACTTC.

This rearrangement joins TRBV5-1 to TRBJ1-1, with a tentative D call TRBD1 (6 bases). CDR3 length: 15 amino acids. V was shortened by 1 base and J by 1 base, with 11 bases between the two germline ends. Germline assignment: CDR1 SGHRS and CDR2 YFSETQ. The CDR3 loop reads CASSLRGGPNTEAFF. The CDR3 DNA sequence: TGCGCCAGCAGCTTGCGGGGGGGGCCGAACACTGAAGCTTTCTTT.